These T cell receptor beta chains were read from a single sample in a study of blood T cell repertoires in COVID-19. The table came from immunoSEQ multiplex PCR; TCRdb's copy has only in-frame clones and leaves some out. The sample includes some 200,000 clones, about 90% seen only once; the top ten take over 3%. Sequences were obtained from PBMCs or T cells enriched from blood (not recorded which). All receptors derive from a woman aged 50 to 60 in a cohort exposed to, infected with or recovered from COVID-19 (not recorded which). CDR3s include the opening cysteine and the closing phenylalanine or tryptophan. A D gene is named only where the DNA matches it firmly. A row's size may be missing; if present it is once, few, many or a size class.

D gene: NA
J gene: TRBJ2-3
clone size: NA
V gene: TRBV12-1
CDR3 DNA: TGTGCCAGCAGCTTCTTGAGACTAGCGGACACAGATACGCAGTATTTT
CDR3 protein: CASSFLRLADTDTQYF

D gene: NA
J gene: TRBJ2-7
clone size: NA
V gene: TRBV12-3/TRBV12-4
CDR3 DNA: TGTGCCAGCAGTTTAGAAACAGGCTACGAGCAGTACTTC
CDR3 protein: CASSLETGYEQYF

D gene: TRBD1
J gene: TRBJ1-3
clone size: NA
V gene: TRBV19
CDR3 DNA: TGTGCCAGTAGTGTCCCGGGACAGACTAGAAACACCATATATTTT
CDR3 protein: CASSVPGQTRNTIYF

D gene: NA
J gene: TRBJ1-3
clone size: NA
V gene: TRBV10-1
CDR3 DNA: TGCGCCAGGCCCCTGGGCAGGGAGGCCCGGGGAAACACCATATATTTT
CDR3 protein: CARPLGREARGNTIYF

D gene: NA
J gene: TRBJ1-2
clone size: NA
V gene: TRBV7-2
CDR3 DNA: TGTGCCAGCAGCCCACGACAGTCAAAGTTGGACTACACCTTC
CDR3 protein: CASSPRQSKLDYTF

D gene: TRBD1
J gene: TRBJ1-6
clone size: NA
V gene: TRBV2
CDR3 DNA: TGTGCCAGCAGTGAAACGACAGGGTCGAATTCACCCCTCCACTTT
CDR3 protein: CASSETTGSNSPLHF

D gene: TRBD2
J gene: TRBJ2-2
clone size: NA
V gene: TRBV7-2
CDR3 DNA: TGTGCCAGCAGCTTGGGAATGAGCGGGGGGGGATACACCGGGGAGCTGTTTTTT
CDR3 protein: CASSLGMSGGGYTGELFF

D gene: NA
J gene: TRBJ2-5
clone size: NA
V gene: TRBV5-1
CDR3 DNA: TGCGCCAGCAGCTTGATGACAGAAGAGACCCAGTACTTC
CDR3 protein: CASSLMTEETQYF

D gene: TRBD1
J gene: TRBJ1-6
clone size: NA
V gene: TRBV5-6
CDR3 DNA: TGTGCCAGCAGCTTTTTCGGCAGGGGGCGCGAGTATTCACCCCTCCACTTT
CDR3 protein: CASSFFGRGREYSPLHF

D gene: TRBD1
J gene: TRBJ2-2
clone size: NA
V gene: TRBV11-1
CDR3 DNA: TGTGCCAGCGGGAACAGGGGTAACACCGGGGAGCTGTTTTTT
CDR3 protein: CASGNRGNTGELFF

D gene: NA
J gene: TRBJ1-1
clone size: NA
V gene: TRBV11-3
CDR3 DNA: TGTGCCAGCAGCTTAGAAGGCCCGGGACTACTGAACACTGAAGCTTTCTTT
CDR3 protein: CASSLEGPGLLNTEAFF

D gene: TRBD2
J gene: TRBJ2-7
clone size: NA
V gene: TRBV25-1
CDR3 DNA: TGTGCCAGCAGTGAATTTTTGGCGGGGGAGGTGCAGTACTTC
CDR3 protein: CASSEFLAGEVQYF

D gene: TRBD1
J gene: TRBJ2-5
clone size: once
V gene: TRBV7-2
CDR3 DNA: TGTGCCAGCAGCTCCACAGGGGGTGAGGAGACCCAGTACTTC
CDR3 protein: CASSSTGGEETQYF

D gene: NA
J gene: TRBJ1-6
clone size: NA
V gene: TRBV18
CDR3 DNA: TGTGCCAGCTCACCTTACACCCCGGCCGCGGTTTCTTCACCCCTCCACTTT
CDR3 protein: CASSPYTPAAVSSPLHF

D gene: NA
J gene: TRBJ1-5
clone size: NA
V gene: TRBV28
CDR3 DNA: TGTGGGGTCGGGAATCAGCCCCAGCATTTT
CDR3 protein: CGVGNQPQHF

D gene: TRBD1
J gene: TRBJ1-4
clone size: NA
V gene: TRBV28
CDR3 DNA: TGTGCCAGCAGGAGGACAGGGGGCAACGAAAAACTGTTTTTT
CDR3 protein: CASRRTGGNEKLFF

D gene: NA
J gene: TRBJ2-2
clone size: NA
V gene: TRBV4-3
CDR3 DNA: TGCGCCAGCAGCCAAGAACGGGGGACGACCGGGGAGCTGTTTTTT
CDR3 protein: CASSQERGTTGELFF

D gene: TRBD1
J gene: TRBJ2-1
clone size: NA
V gene: TRBV24-1
CDR3 DNA: TGTGCCACCAGTGATCCGGGACAGGGGGATAATGAGCAGTTCTTC
CDR3 protein: CATSDPGQGDNEQFF

D gene: TRBD1
J gene: TRBJ2-2
clone size: NA
V gene: TRBV29-1
CDR3 DNA: TGCAGCGTTGAAGCCCGGACAGGGGACACCGGGGAGCTGTTTTTT
CDR3 protein: CSVEARTGDTGELFF

D gene: NA
J gene: TRBJ2-7
clone size: once
V gene: TRBV6-5
CDR3 DNA: TGTGCCAGCAACGCTGATGGGCGTTCCTACGAGCAGTACTTC
CDR3 protein: CASNADGRSYEQYF

D gene: TRBD1
J gene: TRBJ2-7
clone size: NA
V gene: TRBV5-5
CDR3 DNA: TGTGCCAGCAGCAGAGACAGGGGTCGATCCTACGAGCAGTACTTC
CDR3 protein: CASSRDRGRSYEQYF

D gene: TRBD2
J gene: TRBJ2-1
clone size: NA
V gene: TRBV27
CDR3 DNA: TGTGCCAGCAGTAAACCGGGACTAGCGGATTACAATGAGCAGTTCTTC
CDR3 protein: CASSKPGLADYNEQFF

D gene: NA
J gene: TRBJ1-5
clone size: NA
V gene: TRBV6-1
CDR3 DNA: TGTGCCAGCAGTGAAGCCTCGTATCAGCCCCAGCATTTT
CDR3 protein: CASSEASYQPQHF

D gene: NA
J gene: TRBJ2-4
clone size: once
V gene: TRBV4-3
CDR3 DNA: TGCGCCAGCAGCCAGGGTCACCGGGAAAACATTCAGTACTTC
CDR3 protein: CASSQGHRENIQYF

D gene: NA
J gene: TRBJ2-1
clone size: NA
V gene: TRBV9
CDR3 DNA: TGTGCCAGCAGACAGGTGAGCTCCTACAATGAGCAGTTCTTC
CDR3 protein: CASRQVSSYNEQFF

D gene: NA
J gene: TRBJ1-2
clone size: NA
V gene: TRBV2
CDR3 DNA: TGTGCCAGCAGTGTCGAACAGGGTGGGGGCTACACCTTC
CDR3 protein: CASSVEQGGGYTF